The next 2 T cell receptor beta chains were all read from a single sample in a study of blood T cell repertoires in COVID-19. Produced via immunoSEQ multiplex PCR; TCRdb's table is partial and in-frame only. This table has 25,000 to 35,000 clones, about nine tenths appearing once. Sequenced sample: peripheral blood. The receptors come from a man aged 55-75 years with active COVID-19.

This sequence joins TRBV7-8 and TRBJ1-2; weak D call: TRBD1 (6 bases). The CDR3 extends over 14 amino acids. V gave up 5 bases and J gave up 0 bases, with 10 bases separating them. Germline V gene lookup returns CDR1 SGHVS and CDR2 FQNEAQ. For the CDR3, the DNA is TGTGCCAGCAGCCCCAACAGGGCTAACTATGGCTACACCTTC. Amino acids: CASSPNRANYGYTF.

This clone appeared once. V usage is TRBV24-1 and J usage is TRBJ2-5; 10 bases fit TRBD1. Germline loops: CDR1 KGHDR, CDR2 SFDVKD. V lost 4 bases to trimming and J lost 1 base; unmatched junction nucleotides: 5. This CDR3 region has 16 residues. The CDR3 region has the DNA TGTGCCACCAGTGAGATCGGGACAGGGGCCCAAGAGACCCAGTACTTC. It translates to CATSEIGTGAQETQYF.